The 25 T cell receptor beta chains below come from one sample, sequenced in a study of siplizumab effects on memory and regulatory T cells. Sequencing was performed with immunoSEQ multiplex PCR; in TCRdb, only in-frame clones are kept and a portion is missing. The sample records 15,000 to 20,000 clones, about 45% being singletons. No antigen has been identified for these receptors. Cells that made up the mixed lymphocyte reaction were cocultured at 37°C for about six days. The sequenced sample was CFSE-low (dividing) CD4+ T cells sorted from an allogeneic mixed lymphocyte reaction. The source is a human donor in good health; the cells came from an allogeneic mixed lymphocyte reaction. Some clones in this sample may be carry-over from other donors' samples.

The V gene is TRBV6-6, the J gene TRBJ2-5; no firm D call. The CDR3 is 15 amino acids. The germline V gene encodes CDR1 MNHNY and CDR2 SVGAGI (reference sequence). Trimming took off 2 bases at V and 5 bases at J, with 15 bases between the two ends. The CDR3 region has the DNA TGTGCCAGCAGTTACCGCGTACGGGCTATCGAGACCCAGTACTTC. It encodes CASSYRVRAIETQYF.

The chain uses TRBV10-3 and TRBJ1-1; unclear D gene. This CDR3 region has 13 residues. The ends were cut back, 3 bases at V and 6 bases at J, with 11 bases in the middle. From germline, CDR1 is ENHRY and CDR2 SYGVKD. CDR3 sequence: CAISDSGFPEAFF. The CDR3 bases are TGTGCCATCAGTGATTCGGGGTTCCCTGAAGCTTTCTTT.

This clone has more than one count but fewer than ten. The chain combines TRBV5-1 with TRBJ2-3; D uncertain. V was pared by 0 bases and J by 2 bases, with 10 bases between. CDR1 is SGHRS, CDR2 YFSETQ, per germline. The CDR3 consists of 15 residues. CDR3 sequence reads: CASSLALPPTDTQYF. DNA of the CDR3: TGCGCCAGCAGCTTGGCGCTACCTCCCACAGATACGCAGTATTTT.

This clone was found a few times. The chain joins TRBV29-1 to TRBJ1-1; TRBD1 matches 12 bases. Germline CDR1 SQVTM, CDR2 ANQGSEA. With 7 bases clipped from V and 3 bases from J, the junction kept 12 bases outside the gene matches. The CDR3 runs to 16 residues. The CDR3 region is CSGKAGGQGADTEAFF. The CDR3 bases are TGCAGCGGAAAGGCGGGGGGACAGGGGGCGGACACTGAAGCTTTCTTT.

The chain has TRBV9 and TRBJ2-7; D gene ambiguous. Trimming took off 0 bases at V and 0 bases at J, with 10 bases between the two ends. Germline V CDR1 and CDR2: SGDLS, YYNGEE. The CDR3 totals 15 residues. The DNA of the CDR3 is TGTGCCAGCAGCGTAGAACCCGGAAACTCCTACGAGCAGTACTTC. This codes for CASSVEPGNSYEQYF.

The table lists this clone with a count of one. This chain links TRBV20-1 with TRBJ1-2; D call uncertain. Germline CDR1 is DFQATT and CDR2 is SNEGSKA (reference sequence). This CDR3 has 11 residues. The V end was cut by 7 bases, the J end by 8 bases, with 14 bases between. The CDR3 bases are TGCAGTGTGCGGGCTGCTGGCGGCTACACCTTC. Protein sequence: CSVRAAGGYTF.

The rearrangement joins TRBV19 to TRBJ1-2; 7 bases fit TRBD1. Germline V CDR1 and CDR2: LNHDA, SQIVND (reference sequence). V was pared by 4 bases and J by 1 base, with 6 bases of the junction left unmatched. The CDR3 consists of 15 residues. The CDR3 DNA is TGTGCCAGTAGTAGACGGGACAGCTTTAACTATGGCTACACCTTC. Its protein is CASSRRDSFNYGYTF.

The chain joins TRBV5-1 to TRBJ2-3; 8 bases map to TRBD2. Trimming at V came to 2 bases and at J to 2 bases, leaving 4 bases not matched to a gene. Per germline, CDR1 SGHRS and CDR2 YFSETQ. The CDR3 is 15 residues long. The CDR3 spells CASSLLAANTDTQYF. The CDR3 nucleotides are TGCGCCAGCAGCTTACTAGCGGCAAACACAGATACGCAGTATTTT.

The chain carries TRBV6-6 and TRBJ1-1; a weak D match, TRBD1 (6 bases). Germline-derived CDR1 and CDR2 are MNHNY and SVGAGI (reference sequence). The CDR3 has 13 residues. V dropped 8 bases and J dropped 0 bases, with 10 bases sitting between them. CDR3 nucleotide sequence: TGTGCCAGCGGTGGGGGCATGAACACTGAAGCTTTCTTT. This translates into CASGGGMNTEAFF.

For the CDR3, the DNA is TGTGCCAGCAATCCCCGGGTGGGGGACGCGAACACCGGGGAGCTGTTTTTT. This translates into CASNPRVGDANTGELFF. The rearrangement uses TRBV7-9 and TRBJ2-2; D could derive from TRBD1 or TRBD2 (5 bases each). Trimming cost V 7 bases and J 0 bases, with 18 bases left between them. CDR1 is SEHNR and CDR2 is FQNEAQ in the germline V gene (reference sequence). The CDR3 extends over 17 amino acids.

J is TRBJ1-6 and V is TRBV6-6; TRBD1 agrees at 9 bases. V lost 5 bases, J lost 7 bases, and 6 bases stayed unmatched. The CDR3 extends over 15 amino acids. From germline, CDR1 is MNHNY and CDR2 SVGAGI (reference sequence). The CDR3 here is CASSPTGGTNSPLHF. Here the CDR3 DNA reads TGTGCCAGCAGTCCTACAGGGGGCACAAATTCACCCCTCCACTTT.

This clone was seen only a few times. CDR3 residues: CASSLVGPAFF. In DNA form, the CDR3 reads TGTGCCAGCAGCTTAGTCGGTCCAGCTTTCTTT. The chain recombines TRBV7-2 with TRBJ1-1; D call uncertain. Germline assignment: CDR1 SGHTA and CDR2 FQGNSA. V lost 1 base, J lost 10 bases, and 7 bases lay in between. This CDR3 contains 11 residues. Looking up the rest from reference TRBV7-2 and TRBJ1-1 gives the full variable domain: GAGVSQSPSNKVTEKGKDVELRCDPISGHTALYWYRQSLGQGLEFLIYFQGNSAPDKSGLPSDRFSAERTGGSVSTLTIQRTQQEDSAVYLCASSLVGPAFFGQGTRLTVV.

The genes are TRBV9 and TRBJ2-7, with D unclear. The CDR3 runs to 14 residues. With 0 bases removed from V and 2 bases from J, the gap between germline ends came to 9 bases. Germline CDR1 SGDLS, CDR2 YYNGEE. The CDR3 DNA follows: TGTGCCAGCAGCGTAGGGGCGGTCCCCTACGAGCAGTACTTC. This sequence encodes CASSVGAVPYEQYF.

The rearrangement uses TRBV7-8 and TRBJ2-7; 7 nucleotides align to TRBD1. V shed 5 bases, J shed 3 bases, and the junction held 7 bases outside the gene matches. CDR3 length equals 14 residues. CDR1 and CDR2 (germline): SGHVS, FQNEAQ. The CDR3 loop reads CASSGRGPNYEQYF. In DNA form, the CDR3 reads TGTGCCAGCAGCGGTAGGGGGCCAAACTACGAGCAGTACTTC. Full variable domain (remainder filled in from reference TRBV7-8 and TRBJ2-7): GAGVSQSPRYKVAKRGQDVALRCDPISGHVSLFWYQQALGQGPEFLTYFQNEAQLDKSGLPSDRFFAERPEGSVSTLKIQRTQQEDSAVYLCASSGRGPNYEQYFGPGTRLTVT.

This chain links TRBV18 with TRBJ1-5; no clear D. Deletions cut 3 bases from V and 8 bases from J, with 11 bases between. From germline, CDR1 is KGHSH and CDR2 LQKENI. The CDR3 spans 13 residues. The CDR3 is CASSPTLIEPQHF. CDR3 nucleotides: TGTGCCAGCTCACCGACACTAATCGAGCCCCAGCATTTT.

This clone has just a few counts. The J gene is TRBJ2-1, the V gene TRBV5-1; 9 nucleotides agree with TRBD1. With V trimmed by 3 bases and J by 5 bases, 9 bases remained unmatched. The CDR3 consists of 16 residues. Germline CDR1 and CDR2: SGHRS and YFSETQ. The CDR3 region is CASSSSDGTGNNEQFF. CDR3 nucleotides: TGCGCCAGCAGCTCCTCAGATGGGACAGGGAACAATGAGCAGTTCTTC.

Sample share makes this clone medium-sized (0.01 to 0.1%). This chain joins TRBV5-8 and TRBJ2-7; 11 bases are a match to TRBD1. With V trimmed by 2 bases and J by 5 bases, 6 bases remained unmatched. Germline V gene lookup returns CDR1 SGHTS and CDR2 YDEGEE. CDR3 size: 15 residues. CDR3 protein: CASSFWTGGRHEQYF. CDR3 sequence (DNA): TGTGCCAGCAGCTTCTGGACAGGGGGCCGACACGAGCAGTACTTC.

A few counts support this clone. The gene calls are TRBV19 and TRBJ2-4; no clear D. CDR3 length: 14 amino acids. CDR1 and CDR2 from the germline V gene are LNHDA and SQIVND (reference sequence). V was shortened by 6 bases and J by 3 bases, with 12 bases between the two germline ends. The CDR3 region is CASRALVGKNIQYF. In DNA, the CDR3 is TGTGCCAGTAGAGCCCTAGTGGGCAAAAACATTCAGTACTTC.

This chain uses TRBV11-2 with TRBJ2-7; D uncertain. CDR1 SGHAT and CDR2 FQNNGV come from the germline V gene. This CDR3 spans 13 amino acids. Trimming took 5 bases from V and 2 from J, leaving 10 bases between them. Here the CDR3 reads CASSPLPTYEQYF. In DNA form, the CDR3 reads TGTGCCAGCAGCCCCTTACCGACCTACGAGCAGTACTTC.

V gene TRBV11-2 combines with J gene TRBJ2-6; D remains unclear. The CDR3 extends over 14 amino acids. V lost 3 bases and J 3 bases, leaving 6 bases between the germline ends. The germline V gene has CDR1 SGHAT and CDR2 FQNNGV. Written as DNA, the CDR3 is TGTGCCAGCAGCTTTTGGGGTGGGGCCAACGTCCTGACTTTC. This translates into CASSFWGGANVLTF. Together with reference TRBV11-2 and TRBJ2-6, the CDR3 gives the full variable domain: EAGVAQSPRYKIIEKRQSVAFWCNPISGHATLYWYQQILGQGPKLLIQFQNNGVVDDSQLPKDRFSAERLKGVDSTLKIQPAKLEDSAVYLCASSFWGGANVLTFGAGSRLTVL.

The CDR3 loop is CASSYSLVEETQYF. CDR3 DNA: TGTGCCAGCAGTTACTCACTCGTAGAGGAGACCCAGTACTTC. This chain connects TRBV6-5 to TRBJ2-5; D is ambiguous. Germline CDR1 is MNHEY and CDR2 is SVGAGI. CDR3 size: 14 residues. The V end was cut by 0 bases, the J end by 5 bases, with 10 bases between.

By proportion, this clone is medium-sized (0.01 to 0.1%). V and J are TRBV18 and TRBJ1-1, with a possible D match to TRBD1 (5 bases). V lost 1 base and J lost 5, with 11 bases in between. The germline CDR1 and CDR2 sequences are KGHSH and LQKENI. The CDR3 is made up of 14 amino acids. The CDR3 DNA reads TGTGCCAGCTCACCACAGGGGAGGGTGACTGAAGCTTTCTTT. It translates to CASSPQGRVTEAFF.

In this sample, this clone turned up many times. The CDR3 coding sequence is TGTGCCAGCTCACCCCAAGGGACTAGCGGGACCCACGAGCAGTACTTC. It encodes CASSPQGTSGTHEQYF. V gene TRBV18 combines with J gene TRBJ2-7; 13 nucleotides agree with TRBD2. The CDR3 is 16 amino acids. V was pared by 3 bases and J by 5 bases, with 7 bases of the junction left unmatched. Germline V gene data show CDR1 as KGHSH and CDR2 as LQKENI. Full variable domain (remainder filled in from reference TRBV18 and TRBJ2-7): NAGVMQNPRHLVRRRGQEARLRCSPMKGHSHVYWYRQLPEEGLKFMVYLQKENIIDESGMPKERFSAEFPKEGPSILRIQQVVRGDSAAYFCASSPQGTSGTHEQYFGPGTRLTVT.

This clone was seen many times. This chain connects TRBV7-9 to TRBJ1-6, with 8 bases that match TRBD1. J was trimmed by 10 bases and V by 2 bases; bases with no gene match: 1. Germline CDR1 is SEHNR and CDR2 is FQNEAQ (reference sequence). This CDR3 comprises 13 residues. CDR3 in amino acids: CASSLTGGSPLHF. In DNA form, the CDR3 reads TGTGCCAGCAGCTTAACAGGGGGATCACCCCTCCACTTT.

The chain carries TRBV5-1 and TRBJ2-7; 7 bases match TRBD1. The J segment lost 5 bases and the V segment lost 3 bases, leaving 5 bases of the junction unmatched. This CDR3 has 13 amino acids. Germline assignment: CDR1 SGHRS and CDR2 YFSETQ. The CDR3 protein is CASSSFTGDEQYF. For the CDR3, the DNA is TGCGCCAGCAGCTCGTTCACAGGGGACGAGCAGTACTTC. The full variable domain, in which reference TRBV5-1 and TRBJ2-7 provide the parts outside the CDR3, is KAGVTQTPRYLIKTRGQQVTLSCSPISGHRSVSWYQQTPGQGLQFLFEYFSETQRNKGNFPGRFSGRQFSNSRSEMNVSTLELGDSALYLCASSSFTGDEQYFGPGTRLTVT.